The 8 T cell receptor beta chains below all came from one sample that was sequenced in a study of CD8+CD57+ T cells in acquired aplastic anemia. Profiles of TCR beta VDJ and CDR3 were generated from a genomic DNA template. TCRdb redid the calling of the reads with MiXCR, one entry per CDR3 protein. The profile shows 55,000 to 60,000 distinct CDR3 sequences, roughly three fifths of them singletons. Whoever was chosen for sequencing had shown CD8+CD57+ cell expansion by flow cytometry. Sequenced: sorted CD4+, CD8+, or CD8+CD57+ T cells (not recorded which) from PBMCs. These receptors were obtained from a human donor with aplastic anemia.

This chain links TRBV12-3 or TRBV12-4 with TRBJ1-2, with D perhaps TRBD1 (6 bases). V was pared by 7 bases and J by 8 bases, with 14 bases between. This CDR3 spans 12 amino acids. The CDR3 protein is CASTRTGNGYTF. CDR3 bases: TGTGCCAGCACCCGAACAGGGAACGGCTACACCTTC.

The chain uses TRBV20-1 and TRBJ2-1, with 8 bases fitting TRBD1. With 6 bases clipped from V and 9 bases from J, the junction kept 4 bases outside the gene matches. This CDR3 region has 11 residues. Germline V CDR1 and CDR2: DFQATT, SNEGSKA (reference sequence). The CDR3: CSARGLSEQFF. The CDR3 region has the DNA TGCAGTGCCAGGGGGCTGAGTGAGCAGTTCTTC.

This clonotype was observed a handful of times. The CDR3, as DNA: TGTGCTGGTGCTACAGACAGGGATGGGTATTTGGGGGAGACCCAGTACTTC. Its protein is CAGATDRDGYLGETQYF. This chain joins TRBV12-5 and TRBJ2-5; TRBD1 agrees at 7 bases. Germline CDR1 is LGHNT and CDR2 is FRNRAP. The V segment lost 11 bases and the J segment 5 bases; nucleotides outside the gene matches: 23. The CDR3 is made up of 17 amino acids.

The CDR3: CASSLGQSPLHF. DNA of the CDR3: TGTGCCAGCAGCTTGGGACAGTCACCCCTCCACTTT. The rearrangement uses TRBV5-6 and TRBJ1-6; a possible D gene is TRBD1 (5 bases). The germline V and J ends were trimmed by 0 bases and 10 bases, with 5 bases remaining between them. Germline V gives CDR1 SGHDT, CDR2 YYEEEE. There are 12 residues in the CDR3.

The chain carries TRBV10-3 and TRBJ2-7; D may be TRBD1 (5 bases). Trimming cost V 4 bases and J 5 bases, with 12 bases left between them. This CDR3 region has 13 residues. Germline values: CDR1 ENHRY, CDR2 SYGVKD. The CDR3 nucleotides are TGTGCCATCAGTGTGGGTGACAGCCACGAGCAGTACTTC. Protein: CAISVGDSHEQYF.

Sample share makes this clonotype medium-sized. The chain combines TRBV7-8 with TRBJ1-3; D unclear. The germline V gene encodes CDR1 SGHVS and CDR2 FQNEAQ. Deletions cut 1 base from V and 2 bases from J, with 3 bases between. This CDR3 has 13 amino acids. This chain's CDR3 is CASSLGPGNTIYF. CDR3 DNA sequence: TGTGCCAGCAGCTTAGGTCCTGGAAACACCATATATTTT.

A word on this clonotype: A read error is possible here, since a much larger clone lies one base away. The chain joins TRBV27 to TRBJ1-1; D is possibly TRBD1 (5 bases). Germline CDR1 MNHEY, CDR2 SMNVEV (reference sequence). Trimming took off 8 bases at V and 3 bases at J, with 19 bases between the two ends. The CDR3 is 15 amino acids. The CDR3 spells CASGLGREVHTEAFF. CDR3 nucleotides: TGTGCCAGCGGGCTAGGCAGGGAGGTTCACACTGAAGCTTTCTTT.

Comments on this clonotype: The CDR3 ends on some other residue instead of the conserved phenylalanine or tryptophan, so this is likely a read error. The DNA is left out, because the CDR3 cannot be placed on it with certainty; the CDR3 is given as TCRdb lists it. This CDR3 reads CASTTPDS. The rearrangement links TRBV28 to TRBJ2-7. The CDR3 numbers 8 amino acids, ends counted. The germline gives CDR1 MDHEN, CDR2 SYDVKM.